This TCR beta chain was profiled in a study of shared clonotypes between healthy human individuals (dated by TCRdb to about 2020). In the study overall: The cohort included three men and a couple of women between 18 and 49 years of age. Between about 0.8 and 8.9 billion PBMCs per donor were obtained by leukapheresis. To increase sequencing depth and limit assay-specific biases, TCR repertoire library preparation and sequencing were carried out by different laboratories using diverse techniques. For each donor, three plates each were used for CD4 naive and CD4 memory, two plates were used for CD8 naive, and one plate was used for CD8 memory. To estimate repertoire size and how much clonotypes are shared between individuals, the study performed deep sequencing of blood TCR repertoires from roughly five healthy adults.

From cysteine to phenylalanine, the CDR3 is 14 amino acids long. Solely the CDR3 DNA is kept, with 42 bases framed from the first base. In the germline V gene (reference sequence), CDR1 corresponds to MNHEY and CDR2 to SMNVEV. Ends trimmed: V by 6 bases, J by 0 bases; bases unmatched to a gene: 4. Healthy HIV-negative adults with no recently reported acute infections or vaccinations were included as donors. All donors were Caucasian adults living in Nashville, Tennessee, USA. CD4+ T cells were enriched through magnetic negative selection, after which naive cells were positively selected on CD45RA and the remaining negative fraction served as the memory subset. After blood collection by leukapheresis, PBMCs were isolated using Ficoll-Histopaque density gradient centrifugation and then cryopreserved in the vapor phase of liquid nitrogen. Analytical flow cytometry was used to check the purity and quantity of each magnetically sorted T cell population. From each sorted fraction, genomic DNA was isolated and quantified by UV absorbance on a Nanodrop 2000c.

Paper-wide results and their limitations: Because the study included a small number of donors, the genetic and exposure-history diversity represented was limited. Pairwise subsampling indicated that sequencing depth was expected to affect the degree of clonotype sharing among donors. Sampling was restricted to blood, and TCR repertoires in tissue are likely to differ from TCR repertoires in blood. Clonotypes shared by all four sorted-subset donors showed higher generation probabilities than non-shared clonotypes. Sharing across a few donors was observed for around 4.8% of naive CD4, less than 4% of naive CD8, about 2.3% of memory CD4, and around 0.44% of memory CD8 clonotypes. Incomplete sequencing was indicated by rarefaction of sorted-subset datasets, despite the large sequencing depth. Naive subsets generally had larger estimated clonotype richness than memory subsets.

In regard to this clone: The antigen it recognizes is unknown. No base quality information exists; no much larger clone differs at one position.

Using the deep immunoSEQ assay, multiplex PCR amplified TCR CDR3 regions from genomic DNA. For each cell subset, the extracted genomic DNA was distributed evenly across all wells of several immunoSEQ 96-well plates, and each plate served as one replicate. For sorted subsets, each replicate PCR was loaded with roughly 200 ng genomic DNA, equivalent to 30,000 or so T cell genomes. Purified libraries were quantified with a Qubit 3.0 fluorometer, sized on a Bioanalyzer 2100, and re-quantified with the KAPA Library Quantification kit. A separate single-read 150-cycle Illumina NextSeq 550 flow cell was used to sequence each immunoSEQ 96-well plate. As for the original processing: Because the immunoSEQ output included only junctional sequences and no quality scores, the filtering could not be the same as the filtering used for full-length reads. To assign V/J genes and CDR3, sequences were annotated using PyIR, a Python wrapper for IgBLAST v1.9, with IMGT germline references. Reads were filtered out if the reads had weak V/J assignments (E-value above 1e-6), no CDR3, stop codons, out-of-frame junctions, or ambiguous translated residues. V3J clonotypes were defined by identical inferred V gene, J gene, and CDR3 amino acid sequence. The percentage overlap between two repertoires was calculated by dividing the number of shared unique clonotypes by the size of the smaller repertoire. RTK rarefaction, the Chao1 estimator, and Recon v2.1 estimates of unobserved clonotypes were used to assess repertoire richness. Generation probabilities for all TCRbeta clonotypes obtained by the gDNA method from four donors were computed using OLGA. Drawn from immuneACCESS, this table holds only the in-frame rearrangements with V and J called that TCRdb kept. Clones are partly lost; checked studies trace under half to an unresolved V gene and leave the rest unexplained. That table furnishes V, J and clone size, whereas the DNA furnished D and trimming. The sample has roughly 2.2 million clones on record, around 92% of them singletons. The top ten hold 0.37% of the sample.

The sequence came from a man between 18 and 35 years old in good health. Some clones in this sample may be carry-over from other donors' samples. The V gene is TRBV27 and the J gene is TRBJ2-7; the central 8 bases match TRBD2. Sequenced material: naive CD4+ T cells from PBMCs. What this sample's cell subset or site label stands for: CD45RA+ positively selected. The CDR3 protein is CASSFGGGSYEQYF. The sequenced DNA is TGTGCCAGCAGCTTCGGGGGGGGCTCCTACGAGCAGTACTTC.